This entry is about one T cell receptor (beta chain). The sample belongs to a study of brain T cells in children with intractable seizures. The sequenced cases were selected for having the highest brain T cell transcript signatures. At least one anti-epileptic drug was given before surgery. The germline V gene has CDR1 KGHSH and CDR2 LQKENI. The CDR3 is 19 residues long. With V trimmed by 3 bases and J by 0 bases, 12 bases remained unmatched. Some clones are missing from TCRdb's copy, which holds only in-frame ones; the method was immunoSEQ multiplex PCR. The repertoire has about 80,000 clones, under 95% of them found once; the top ten carry around 24%.

The sequences come from peripheral blood, collected at surgery. The receptor's source is a girl aged 2-9 years with Rasmussen encephalitis and intractable seizures. The rearrangement uses TRBV18 and TRBJ2-2, with TRBD2 matching over 8 bases. The DNA of the CDR3 is TGTGCCAGCTCACCGTCGACTAGCGTAGGGATATCGAACACCGGGGAGCTGTTTTTT. This sequence encodes CASSPSTSVGISNTGELFF. Based on the CDR3 plus reference TRBV18 and TRBJ2-2, the full variable domain is NAGVMQNPRHLVRRRGQEARLRCSPMKGHSHVYWYRQLPEEGLKFMVYLQKENIIDESGMPKERFSAEFPKEGPSILRIQQVVRGDSAAYFCASSPSTSVGISNTGELFFGEGSRLTVL.